This T cell receptor beta chain was obtained from a study of radiotherapy plus CTLA-4 blockade in lung cancer. CTLA-4 blockade with ipilimumab, together with focal radiation, was given to patients with chemo-refractory metastatic non-small-cell lung cancer. Sequencing was performed with immunoSEQ multiplex PCR; in TCRdb, only in-frame clones are kept and a portion is missing. The table includes tens of thousands of clones, 77% detected once. From germline, CDR1 is MNHEY and CDR2 SVGAGI. Germline trimming cut 0 bases from V and 3 bases from J; bases unmatched to any gene: 8. This CDR3 contains 16 residues. General study results and limits: Tumor-derived TCR clones expanded in blood after radiotherapy plus ipilimumab. Among reported predictors of response, early blood T cell clone dynamics with interferon-beta performed best.

Concerning this clone: Antigen unknown.

The receptor's source is a human donor with non-small cell lung cancer who had a partial response to radiotherapy plus ipilimumab. The specimen was peripheral blood, collected from a patient treated with radiotherapy plus ipilimumab. The rearrangement joins TRBV6-5 to TRBJ2-7, with TRBD1 matching over 7 bases. CDR3: CASSYSIGTDHYEQYF. CDR3 bases: TGTGCCAGCAGTTACTCGATCGGGACAGATCACTACGAGCAGTACTTC.